The 8 T cell receptor beta chains listed next were all sequenced from one sample in a study of T-cell reconstitution after alpha-beta-depleted transplantation in children. For TCRbeta, the library was prepared with unique molecular identifiers. TCRdb fed the PCR reads into MiXCR, producing one record per CDR3 protein. The sample records about 980,000 distinct CDR3 sequences, about 30% being singletons. This specimen consisted of PBMCs, mostly from graft donor cells, obtained 360 days after TCRalphabeta/CD19-depleted stem cell transplant. These receptors were obtained from a boy in the first two years of life who had a stem cell transplant for SCID, so the T cells may come from the graft donor.

This clonotype has just a few counts. The chain links TRBV6-2 or TRBV6-3 to TRBJ2-7; D is uncertain. V was clipped by 3 bases and J by 2 bases, with 11 bases between them. The CDR3 covers 14 residues. Germline lookup yields CDR1 MNHEY and CDR2 SVGEGT. DNA for the CDR3: TGTGCCAGCAGTTATAACAACCTCCCCTACGAGCAGTACTTC. It specifies CASSYNNLPYEQYF.

This rearrangement joins TRBV12-3 or TRBV12-4 to TRBJ2-5, with a tentative D call TRBD2 (6 bases). The CDR3 extends over 16 amino acids. The germline V and J ends were trimmed by 6 bases and 5 bases, with 22 bases remaining between them. The CDR3: CASSRAGGPPLETQYF. The CDR3 DNA reads TGTGCCAGCAGCCGAGCCGGGGGTCCTCCGCTGGAGACCCAGTACTTC.

The chain employs TRBV10-1 and TRBJ2-5; TRBD2 aligns across 9 bases. The CDR3 consists of 15 residues. The V gene's germline CDR1 is WNHNN and CDR2 SYGVQD (reference sequence). Trimming took 3 bases from V and 2 from J; bases not matched to a gene: 4. Here the CDR3 reads CASSDSSGGQETQYF. As DNA, the CDR3 is TGCGCCAGCAGTGATAGTAGCGGGGGACAAGAGACCCAGTACTTC.

To note about this clonotype: A read error may account for a junction end that differs from germline. J is TRBJ1-2 and V is TRBV4-2; a possible D gene is TRBD1 (5 bases). The CDR3 consists of 13 residues. The germline V gene has CDR1 LGHNA and CDR2 YNFKEQ. This chain's CDR3 is CASSHLPGDGYTF. The CDR3 region has the DNA TGTGCCAGTAGCCATCTCCCGGGGGATGGCTACACCTTC.

This clonotype showed up just once. The V call is TRBV6-1, the J call TRBJ1-5; D gene uncertain. The V and J ends lost 5 bases and 5 bases respectively, with 13 bases between them. CDR1 and CDR2 from the germline V gene are MNHNS and SASEGT. CDR3 length: 14 residues. CDR3 DNA: TGTGCCAGCAGTCCCTATAGGTCCGATCAGCCCCAGCATTTT. As protein: CASSPYRSDQPQHF.

The rearrangement links TRBV12-3 or TRBV12-4 to TRBJ1-1; no clear D. This CDR3 has 13 residues. V lost 6 bases and J 3 bases, leaving 11 bases between the germline ends. CDR3 sequence (DNA): TGTGCCAGCAGCCGCTACGGGGACACTGAAGCTTTCTTT. It specifies CASSRYGDTEAFF.

This clonotype was seen a few times. This chain links TRBV5-5 with TRBJ2-7, with 10 positions matching TRBD1. Germline trimming cut 4 bases from V and 3 bases from J; bases unmatched to any gene: 4. Looked up from germline, CDR1 is SGHKS and CDR2 is YYEKEE (reference sequence). This CDR3 is 14 amino acids long. CDR3 sequence (DNA): TGTGCCAGCAGCGCGGACAGGGGGATCTACGAGCAGTACTTC. This codes for CASSADRGIYEQYF.

This clonotype was counted between two and nine times. This rearrangement joins TRBV7-9 to TRBJ1-2; TRBD1 is a possible D gene (6 bases). The germline V and J ends were trimmed by 4 bases and 4 bases, with 16 bases remaining between them. The CDR3 has 15 amino acids. Looked up from germline, CDR1 is SEHNR and CDR2 is FQNEAQ (reference sequence). The chain's CDR3 is CASSSSGQNIYGYTF. The DNA of the CDR3 is TGTGCCAGCAGCTCAAGCGGACAGAACATCTATGGCTACACCTTC.